This entry lists 17 T cell receptor beta chains sequenced from one sample in a study of CXCR3-negative and CXCR3-positive naive CD8 T cells. Researchers prepared the TRB cDNA libraries using 5' RACE with UMI labels. TCRdb re-analyzed the 5' RACE reads; it lists each CDR3 protein once, without DNA. The specimen's table records 150,000 or so distinct CDR3 sequences. Input material: naive CXCR3- CD8+ T cells from blood. The subset: CD45RO-CCR7+CD27+CD95- naive CD8+ T cells lacking CXCR3 (TNR3-). These receptors were collected from a human donor in good health. Some clones in this sample may be carry-over from other donors' samples.

The chain is built from TRBV9 and TRBJ2-2. The germline V gene encodes CDR1 SGDLS and CDR2 YYNGEE. The CDR3 spans 15 residues. CDR3 sequence: CASSVESVPVGELFF.

The V and J genes are TRBV5-1 and TRBJ2-2; as DNA is missing, the TRBD1 call by TCRdb cannot be tested. Germline CDR1 is SGHRS and CDR2 is YFSETQ. CDR3 length: 15 amino acids. This CDR3 is CASSPPSGNTGELFF.

This chain connects TRBV13 to TRBJ2-7; TCRdb outputs TRBD1, but without DNA this stays unchecked. From germline, CDR1 is PRHDT and CDR2 FYEKMQ (reference sequence). The CDR3 contains 15 residues. CDR3 sequence reads: CASSSTGRGRYEQYF.

The chain is built from TRBV10-1 and TRBJ2-1; the TCRdb D gene call, TRBD2, has no DNA to confirm it. The germline V gene has CDR1 WNHNN and CDR2 SYGVQD (reference sequence). CDR3 length: 17 residues. The CDR3 loop reads CASSERWSGGRANEQFF.

The chain joins TRBV7-9 to TRBJ2-4; lacking DNA, the TRBD1 call made by TCRdb goes unchecked. CDR3 length: 16 residues. Germline CDR1 and CDR2: SEHNR and FQNEAQ (reference sequence). Here the CDR3 reads CASSPRQEGRQDIQYF.

The chain joins TRBV7-7 to TRBJ2-1; with no DNA, the TCRdb D assignment of TRBD1 cannot be verified. CDR3 length: 17 amino acids. Per germline, CDR1 SSHAT and CDR2 FNYEAQ (reference sequence). CDR3 region: CASSLGVLGESYNEQFF.

This rearrangement joins TRBV7-3 to TRBJ1-1; TCRdb's D call of TRBD1 is untestable without DNA. Germline CDR1 SGHTA, CDR2 FQGTGA. The CDR3 totals 14 residues. The CDR3 spells CASSQGWGYTEAFF.

J is TRBJ2-3 and V is TRBV28; the TCRdb D gene call, TRBD1, has no DNA to confirm it. The CDR3 sequence is 16 residues long. Germline loops: CDR1 MDHEN, CDR2 SYDVKM. CDR3 in amino acids: CASSLAGGYPGDTQYF.

The J gene is TRBJ1-1, the V gene TRBV12-3 or TRBV12-4; the D call from TCRdb, TRBD1, cannot be confirmed without DNA. This CDR3 has 12 amino acids. Here the CDR3 reads CASGKGATEAFF.

The chain uses TRBV14 and TRBJ2-7; as DNA is missing, the TRBD1 call by TCRdb cannot be tested. The germline CDR1 and CDR2 sequences are SGHDN and FVKESK. The CDR3 is 15 residues long. CDR3 sequence: CASSHRTAPDYEQYF.

The CDR3 region is CASSQPPLAGPDTQYF. This sequence joins TRBV6-6 and TRBJ2-3; with no DNA, the TCRdb D assignment of TRBD2 cannot be verified. CDR3 size: 16 residues. In germline, CDR1 is MNHNY, CDR2 SVGAGI (reference sequence).

This chain joins TRBV5-1 and TRBJ2-7; no DNA is available, so the TRBD1 call from TCRdb remains unchecked. Germline CDR1 and CDR2: SGHRS and YFSETQ. The CDR3 extends over 16 amino acids. The chain's CDR3 is CASSAGLGTSSYEQYF.

This chain uses TRBV11-2 with TRBJ2-7; TCRdb's D call of TRBD1 is untestable without DNA. CDR1 SGHAT and CDR2 FQNNGV come from the germline V gene. This CDR3 has 14 amino acids. This chain's CDR3 is CASSLAGRAYEQYF.

The chain uses TRBV28 and TRBJ1-2; as DNA is missing, the TRBD1 call by TCRdb cannot be tested. Germline V gene lookup returns CDR1 MDHEN and CDR2 SYDVKM. CDR3 length: 13 residues. The CDR3 here is CASSPGPSGGYTF.

V usage is TRBV5-6 and J usage is TRBJ2-3; TCRdb calls TRBD2, which cannot be checked without DNA. Germline assignment: CDR1 SGHDT and CDR2 YYEEEE. The CDR3 covers 15 residues. CDR3 loop: CASTLPGLAVDTQYF.

This chain links TRBV27 with TRBJ1-5; without DNA, the TCRdb call of TRBD1 cannot be checked. Per the germline V gene, CDR1 is MNHEY and CDR2 is SMNVEV (reference sequence). The CDR3 extends over 16 amino acids. The CDR3 is CASSPRGGNIPQPQHF.

The gene calls are TRBV20-1 and TRBJ1-2; with no DNA, the TCRdb D assignment of TRBD1 cannot be verified. Germline CDR1 and CDR2: DFQATT and SNEGSKA (reference sequence). The CDR3 sequence is 13 residues long. CDR3 sequence reads: CSATGTGRHGYTF.